The text below deals with one T cell receptor (beta chain). The data are from a study of blood T cell repertoires in COVID-19. Looking at the study overall: Whether acute or convalescent, the COVID-19 samples came from the United States, Italy and Spain. PBMCs, B-cell-depleted T cells, or T cells were the source of the cDNA or gDNA that made up the material.

In the study's own analysis: Counts of nucleated cells, estimated from reference gene primer amplification, were obtained. Assay used: immunoSEQ multiplex PCR; TCRdb lists only in-frame clones, some missing. That table supplies the V and J calls and clone size; D and trimming were determined from the DNA. The table has 130,000 or so clones, approximately 70% seen once. The CDR3 covers 16 residues. V lost 5 bases, J lost 0 bases, and 14 bases lay in between. Per germline, CDR1 SGHTA and CDR2 FQGNSA. This TCR was recovered from a woman aged 70 to 79 with acute or convalescent COVID-19. Specimen: peripheral blood. The chain carries TRBV7-2 and TRBJ1-3; TRBD1 might be the D (6 bases). CDR3 amino acids: CASSRNTGISGNTIYF. In DNA form, the CDR3 reads TGTGCCAGCAGCCGTAATACAGGGATCTCTGGAAACACCATATATTTT.